Listed here are 4 T cell receptor beta chains from one sample, sequenced in a study of blood T cell repertoires in COVID-19. Profiling relied on immunoSEQ multiplex PCR, and the TCRdb table lists in-frame clones only, not all of them. Here the sample spans some 87,000 clones, about 89% being singletons. The sample consisted of peripheral blood. The receptors were gathered from a human donor in a cohort sampled during active COVID-19.

J is TRBJ1-5 and V is TRBV5-8; 7 nucleotides match TRBD1. This CDR3 region has 16 residues. V was pared by 4 bases and J by 6 bases, with 13 bases of the junction left unmatched. Germline V lookup: CDR1 SGHTS, CDR2 YDEGEE. In DNA form, the CDR3 reads TGTGCCAGCAGCCCTCCTCAACAGGGGTTGCCTCAGCCCCAGCATTTT. Amino acids: CASSPPQQGLPQPQHF.

This rearrangement joins TRBV29-1 to TRBJ2-3; TRBD1 matches at 8 bases. The CDR3 covers 13 residues. After removal of 6 bases from V and 1 base from J, the junction contained 3 bases not matched to a gene. Germline CDR1 SQVTM, CDR2 ANQGSEA. The DNA for the CDR3 is TGCAGCGTAAAGACAGGGGGCACAGATACGCAGTATTTT. As protein: CSVKTGGTDTQYF.

The chain combines TRBV7-3 with TRBJ2-5; D might be TRBD2 (6 bases). Germline V gene lookup returns CDR1 SGHTA and CDR2 FQGTGA. Between the trimmed V and J ends, which lost 3 bases and 3 bases, there was a span of 14 bases. There are 15 residues in the CDR3. The CDR3 here is CASSFSGLGEETQYF. CDR3 in DNA: TGTGCCAGCAGCTTTAGCGGTTTGGGGGAAGAGACCCAGTACTTC.

The CDR3 sequence: CASTRGGSTDTQYF. The CDR3 coding sequence is TGCGCCAGCACCCGGGGGGGGAGCACAGATACGCAGTATTTT. V and J are TRBV5-1 and TRBJ2-3; 8 nucleotides match TRBD2. The CDR3 consists of 14 residues. The germline gives CDR1 SGHRS, CDR2 YFSETQ. V was pared by 6 bases and J by 0 bases, with 3 bases of the junction left unmatched.